Presented here are 30 T cell receptor beta chains from one specimen sequenced in a study of T cell responses to AZD1222 COVID-19 vaccine. Assay used: immunoSEQ multiplex PCR; TCRdb lists only in-frame clones, some missing. The sample contains about 150,000 clones, 92% of which appear only once. The sequencing here drew on peripheral blood, taken on day 0 of AZD1222 vaccination. The origin of the receptors is an adult in good health.

V gene TRBV12-3 or TRBV12-4 combines with J gene TRBJ1-1, with D tentatively TRBD1 (6 bases). The CDR3 is 13 residues long. V lost 8 bases to trimming and J lost 1 base, with 11 bases between them. The CDR3: CASVRGTNTEAFF. The CDR3 coding sequence is TGTGCCAGCGTAAGGGGGACGAACACTGAAGCTTTCTTT.

The chain links TRBV19 to TRBJ2-5; 7 positions agree with TRBD2. Germline CDR1 reads LNHDA; CDR2 reads SQIVND (reference sequence). CDR3 size: 16 residues. V shed 6 bases, J shed 1 base, and the junction held 11 bases outside the gene matches. The CDR3 spells CASRGIRDYRQETQYF. Written as DNA, the CDR3 is TGTGCCAGTAGGGGTATCCGGGACTACCGCCAAGAGACCCAGTACTTC.

The gene calls are TRBV11-2 and TRBJ1-2, with D possibly matching TRBD1 (5 bases). Trimming cost V 1 base and J 4 bases, with 10 bases left between them. Germline-derived CDR1 and CDR2 are SGHAT and FQNNGV. This CDR3 comprises 14 residues. The CDR3 nucleotides are TGTGCCAGCAGCTTAGTCTCAGGGTTCTATGGCTACACCTTC. This codes for CASSLVSGFYGYTF.

This clone was found once. The V gene is TRBV12-3 or TRBV12-4, the J gene TRBJ2-5, with D hard to call. The CDR3 totals 13 residues. V was pared by 3 bases and J by 13 bases, with 18 bases between. CDR3 region: CASSFTPSGNRYF. The CDR3 nucleotides read TGTGCCAGCAGTTTCACCCCCTCGGGTAATCGGTACTTC.

This sequence joins TRBV7-9 and TRBJ2-7; 8 bases are a match to TRBD1. The CDR3 totals 14 residues. The J segment lost 3 bases and the V segment lost 5 bases, leaving 6 bases of the junction unmatched. Germline CDR1 is SEHNR and CDR2 is FQNEAQ (reference sequence). The CDR3 nucleotides are TGTGCCAGCAGCAACCCCGGACAGGGCTACGAGCAGTACTTC. This translates into CASSNPGQGYEQYF.

The chain recombines TRBV6-2 or TRBV6-3 with TRBJ2-1; perhaps TRBD2 as D (5 bases). Germline-derived CDR1 and CDR2 are MNHEY and SVGEGT. Trimming stripped 4 bases from V and 4 bases from J, with 8 bases between. CDR3 length: 13 residues. The CDR3 loop reads CASSLALYNEQFF. The CDR3 bases are TGTGCCAGCAGTTTAGCGTTATACAATGAGCAGTTCTTC.

The chain combines TRBV11-1 with TRBJ2-7; 12 bases map to TRBD2. V gave up 5 bases and J gave up 4 bases; unmatched junction bases: 6. Germline CDR1 reads SGHAT; CDR2 reads FQDESV (reference sequence). There are 15 residues in the CDR3. The CDR3 loop is CASSRGTSGSYEQYF. Written as DNA, the CDR3 is TGTGCCAGCAGCCGAGGGACTAGCGGGTCATACGAGCAGTACTTC. Looking up the rest from reference TRBV11-1 and TRBJ2-7 gives the full variable domain: EAEVAQSPRYKITEKSQAVAFWCDPISGHATLYWYRQILGQGPELLVQFQDESVVDDSQLPKDRFSAERLKGVDSTLKIQPAELGDSAMYLCASSRGTSGSYEQYFGPGTRLTVT.

The chain couples TRBV5-1 to TRBJ1-2; 9 nucleotides agree with TRBD1. The CDR3 loop spans 14 amino acids. Germline V CDR1 and CDR2: SGHRS, YFSETQ. The ends lost 2 bases at V and 5 bases at J; junction bases unmatched: 4. CDR3 sequence: CASSFGGTGYGYTF. The CDR3 DNA sequence: TGCGCCAGCAGCTTCGGGGGGACAGGGTATGGCTACACCTTC.

The V and J genes are TRBV7-8 and TRBJ1-1; D is undetermined. This CDR3 spans 15 amino acids. Germline loops: CDR1 SGHVS, CDR2 FQNEAQ. Trimming removed 2 bases from V and 1 base from J, with 11 bases in between. The CDR3 region is CASSLLALRNTEAFF. The DNA for the CDR3 is TGTGCCAGCAGCTTACTAGCCCTAAGGAACACTGAAGCTTTCTTT.

V usage is TRBV12-3 or TRBV12-4 and J usage is TRBJ1-5, with D perhaps TRBD1 (5 bases). This CDR3 is 13 amino acids long. With 3 bases removed from V and 7 bases from J, the gap between germline ends came to 10 bases. The CDR3 coding sequence is TGTGCCAGCAGTTTGGCGGGGGACCAGCCCCAGCATTTT. The encoded protein is CASSLAGDQPQHF.

The V and J genes are TRBV10-3 and TRBJ1-5; no clear D. The germline V and J ends were trimmed by 0 bases and 5 bases, with 8 bases remaining between them. The CDR3 loop spans 14 amino acids. Germline V gene sequence: CDR1 ENHRY, CDR2 SYGVKD. The CDR3 loop is CAISESTSDQPQHF. The DNA of the CDR3 is TGTGCCATCAGTGAGTCGACTTCGGATCAGCCCCAGCATTTT.

V usage is TRBV7-2 and J usage is TRBJ2-1, with 8 bases matching TRBD2. The length of the CDR3 is 16 residues. J gave up 0 bases and V 4 bases, and 5 bases lay outside the gene matches. Germline lookup yields CDR1 SGHTA and CDR2 FQGNSA. CDR3 amino acids: CASSSAGGSSYNEQFF. The CDR3 nucleotides are TGTGCCAGCAGCTCCGCGGGGGGAAGCTCCTACAATGAGCAGTTCTTC.

The V gene is TRBV18, the J gene TRBJ1-1; TRBD1 aligns across 7 bases. The CDR3 consists of 14 residues. Germline V gene data show CDR1 as KGHSH and CDR2 as LQKENI. Trimming at V came to 3 bases and at J to 1 base, leaving 2 bases not matched to a gene. This CDR3 is CASSPGQPNTEAFF. The CDR3 nucleotides are TGTGCCAGCTCACCGGGACAGCCGAACACTGAAGCTTTCTTT.

This clone was recorded a few times. The J gene is TRBJ1-5, the V gene TRBV10-3, with 7 bases aligning to TRBD1. The V and J ends lost 5 bases and 7 bases, in that order; junction bases with no gene match: 5. Germline V gene lookup returns CDR1 ENHRY and CDR2 SYGVKD. The CDR3 spans 13 residues. Written as DNA, the CDR3 is TGTGCCATCAGTCGCAGGGGGGACCAGCCCCAGCATTTT. Translated: CAISRRGDQPQHF.

The CDR3 DNA reads TGTGCCAGCAGTTCGACATCCTACGAGCAGTACTTC. Translation: CASSSTSYEQYF. This rearrangement joins TRBV7-2 to TRBJ2-7; D is unresolved. The CDR3 is 12 residues long. Trimming shortened V by 6 bases and J by 1 base, and 7 bases separated the two germline ends. CDR1 is SGHTA and CDR2 is FQGNSA in the germline V gene. The entire variable domain, with the rest obtained from reference TRBV7-2 and TRBJ2-7, is as follows: GAGVSQSPSNKVTEKGKDVELRCDPISGHTALYWYRQSLGQGLEFLIYFQGNSAPDKSGLPSDRFSAERTGGSVSTLTIQRTQQEDSAVYLCASSSTSYEQYFGPGTRLTVT.

V usage is TRBV7-2 and J usage is TRBJ2-7; possibly TRBD2 for D (6 bases). V was clipped by 5 bases and J by 3 bases, with 17 bases between them. This CDR3 is built from 15 residues. The V gene's germline CDR1 is SGHTA and CDR2 FQGNSA. The CDR3: CASSEGRGRGYEQYF. The CDR3, as DNA: TGTGCCAGCAGCGAGGGGCGGGGACGAGGCTACGAGCAGTACTTC.

In this sample, this clone turned up a few times. The chain has TRBV10-3 and TRBJ1-5; the match to TRBD1 covers 9 bases. V trimming: 3 bases; J trimming: 5 bases; junction bases outside the gene matches: 8. The CDR3 loop spans 16 amino acids. CDR1 is ENHRY and CDR2 is SYGVKD in the germline V gene. The CDR3 DNA sequence: TGTGCCATCAGTGATAGGACAGGGGTCGGCGATCAGCCCCAGCATTTT. Its translation is CAISDRTGVGDQPQHF.

This clone has only one observation. This sequence joins TRBV19 and TRBJ1-4; the D is unclear. Germline V gene sequence: CDR1 LNHDA, CDR2 SQIVND (reference sequence). The CDR3 sequence is 12 residues long. Trimming stripped 5 bases from V and 8 bases from J, with 9 bases between. The CDR3 DNA is TGTGCCAGTAGTTTCAGGAACGAAAAACTGTTTTTT. The encoded protein is CASSFRNEKLFF.

This chain joins TRBV6-1 and TRBJ1-6, with 7 bases that match TRBD1. The trim removed 0 bases at V and 0 bases at J, leaving 11 bases unmatched. CDR1 is MNHNS, CDR2 SASEGT, per germline. This CDR3 has 20 amino acids. CDR3 nucleotide sequence: TGTGCCAGCAGTGAAGCAGGACAGGTCTTCTTGAGCTCCTATAATTCACCCCTCCACTTT. Translation: CASSEAGQVFLSSYNSPLHF.

The V and J genes are TRBV6-5 and TRBJ1-6; TRBD1 matches at 8 bases. V was pared by 6 bases and J by 9 bases, with 7 bases of the junction left unmatched. The CDR3 loop spans 14 amino acids. From germline, CDR1 is MNHEY and CDR2 SVGAGI. CDR3 residues: CASRPDRVGSPLHF. CDR3 nucleotides: TGTGCCAGCAGGCCGGACAGGGTCGGTTCACCCCTCCACTTT.

J is TRBJ2-2 and V is TRBV15; D is uncertain. Germline V gene lookup returns CDR1 LNHNV and CDR2 YYDKDF (reference sequence). V lost 8 bases and J lost 0, with 7 bases in between. The CDR3 length is 13 residues. The CDR3 sequence: CATFRANTGELFF. In nucleotides, the CDR3 is TGTGCCACCTTCCGCGCGAACACCGGGGAGCTGTTTTTT. Together with reference TRBV15 and TRBJ2-2, the CDR3 gives the full variable domain: DAMVIQNPRYQVTQFGKPVTLSCSQTLNHNVMYWYQQKSSQAPKLLFHYYDKDFNNEADTPDNFQSRRPNTSFCFLDIRSPGLGDTAMYLCATFRANTGELFFGEGSRLTVL.

The chain recombines TRBV6-2 or TRBV6-3 with TRBJ2-1; 11 bases are shared with TRBD2. The CDR3 contains 15 residues. Per germline, CDR1 MNHEY and CDR2 SVGEGT. J was trimmed by 7 bases and V by 5 bases; bases with no gene match: 7. The DNA for the CDR3 is TGTGCCAGCAGTGGCGGGCTAGCGGGGGGAAATGAGCAGTTCTTC. Translated, it gives CASSGGLAGGNEQFF.

This chain links TRBV18 with TRBJ1-6; 8 bases match TRBD1. Germline CDR1 KGHSH, CDR2 LQKENI. Losses at the gene ends were 6 bases for V and 5 bases for J; bases not matched to a gene: 6. CDR3 length: 15 residues. The CDR3 here is CASSPDRANNSPLHF. In nucleotides, the CDR3 is TGTGCCAGCTCCCCGGACAGGGCGAATAATTCACCCCTCCACTTT.

As to this clone: Other DNA variants within this sample encode the same CDR3. The CDR3 nucleotides are TGTGCCAGCAGCTTAGACAGGGGCTCCTACAATGAGCAGTTCTTC. As protein: CASSLDRGSYNEQFF. This chain links TRBV7-2 with TRBJ2-1; 7 bases line up with TRBD1. Germline loops: CDR1 SGHTA, CDR2 FQGNSA. The V gene end was trimmed by 1 base and the J gene end by 0 bases; junction bases not matched to a gene: 0. The CDR3 covers 15 residues.

The chain is built from TRBV6-2 or TRBV6-3 and TRBJ2-1, with unresolved D. Germline CDR1 MNHEY, CDR2 SVGEGT. V lost 5 bases, J lost 6 bases, and 5 bases lay in between. The CDR3 is made up of 11 amino acids. CDR3 sequence: CASSTFNEQFF. The CDR3 region has the DNA TGTGCCAGCAGTACCTTCAATGAGCAGTTCTTC.

This chain joins TRBV6-2 or TRBV6-3 and TRBJ2-5; the D is unclear. Germline CDR1 and CDR2: MNHEY and SVGEGT. Trimming took 0 bases from V and 5 from J, leaving 13 bases between them. The CDR3 contains 15 residues. The CDR3 nucleotides are TGTGCCAGCAGTTACTCTGGAACGCGGCGGGAGACCCAGTACTTC. Protein: CASSYSGTRRETQYF.

J is TRBJ1-5 and V is TRBV19, with 10 bases matching TRBD1. The V gene's germline CDR1 is LNHDA and CDR2 SQIVND (reference sequence). The CDR3 runs to 15 residues. V shed 6 bases, J shed 4 bases, and the junction held 6 bases outside the gene matches. In DNA, the CDR3 is TGTGCCAGTAGACCCGACAGGGGGCTGAATCAGCCCCAGCATTTT. Translation: CASRPDRGLNQPQHF.

The genes are TRBV21-1 and TRBJ2-5. TRBV21-1 is reported as a pseudogene. This CDR3 has 14 residues. The CDR3 DNA reads as TGTGCCAGCAGCAAAGGTGGGGAACAAGAGACCCAGTACTTC. This encodes CASSKGGEQETQYF.

The chain employs TRBV12-3 or TRBV12-4 and TRBJ1-2; D is undetermined. The CDR3 has 11 residues. V was shortened by 6 bases and J by 2 bases, with 4 bases between the two germline ends. For the CDR3, the DNA is TGTGCCAGCAGCGAAAACTATGGCTACACCTTC. It codes for CASSENYGYTF.

The chain employs TRBV7-9 and TRBJ2-7; D not resolved. Looked up from germline, CDR1 is SEHNR and CDR2 is FQNEAQ (reference sequence). The CDR3 extends over 18 amino acids. Between the trimmed V and J ends, which lost 2 bases and 0 bases, there was a span of 20 bases. The CDR3 here is CASSLIRGMAPSSYEQYF. The CDR3 nucleotides read TGTGCCAGCAGCTTAATAAGAGGCATGGCCCCGAGCTCCTACGAGCAGTACTTC.